This T cell receptor (beta chain) is drawn from a study of cytomegalovirus exposure and HLA in healthy donors. Study-level results: The study labeled about 160 TCR beta chains cytomegalovirus-associated. The classifier reportedly diagnosed cytomegalovirus status with high specificity and sensitivity.

The PCR made use of 60 Vbeta and 13 Jbeta primers. Method: immunoSEQ multiplex PCR; TCRdb's copy keeps in-frame clones and lacks some. Its clone listing holds about 35,000 clones. A word on this clone: What it binds is not known.

The sequenced material came from PBMCs. This TCR came from a man aged 35-49 years in good health and CMV-seronegative.

CDR3 region: CASTPTGQGMNTEAFF. The CDR3 DNA follows: TGTGCCAGTACCCCGACGGGTCAGGGTATGAACACTGAAGCTTTCTTT. The chain uses TRBV19 and TRBJ1-1, with D possibly being TRBD1 (5 bases). CDR1 is LNHDA, CDR2 SQIVND, per germline (reference sequence). The V end was cut by 7 bases, the J end by 0 bases, with 18 bases between. This CDR3 has 16 residues.